The 22 T cell receptor beta chains reported below all come from one sample, sequenced in a study of cytomegalovirus exposure and HLA in healthy donors. The PCR contained 60 Vbeta and 13 Jbeta primers. The method was immunoSEQ multiplex PCR; TCRdb's version includes in-frame clones alone and lacks a portion of them. The table includes 90,000 to 100,000 clones, 55% to 75% detected once. Sequencing used PBMCs. Receptors originate from a man aged 45-60 years in good health and CMV-seronegative.

Many counts were recorded for this clone. The chain carries TRBV6-5 and TRBJ2-2; 7 nucleotides match TRBD1. The CDR3 length is 15 residues. Germline trimming cut 6 bases from V and 6 bases from J; bases unmatched to any gene: 10. Germline assignment: CDR1 MNHEY and CDR2 SVGAGI. For the CDR3, the DNA is TGTGCCAGCAGACACGGGACAGTTCATTCCGGGGAGCTGTTTTTT. The encoded protein is CASRHGTVHSGELFF.

This clone appeared once. In nucleotides, the CDR3 is TGCGCCAGCAGCCGGGACAGGAGCTCCTACAATGAGCAGTTCTTC. Translating it yields CASSRDRSSYNEQFF. The chain is built from TRBV5-1 and TRBJ2-1; 8 bases line up with TRBD1. The V gene's germline CDR1 is SGHRS and CDR2 YFSETQ. Trimming removed 4 bases from V and 0 bases from J; junction bases left unmatched: 3. This CDR3 has 15 residues.

The rearrangement links TRBV29-1 to TRBJ1-5; D call uncertain. The V gene lost 7 bases and the J gene lost 3 bases, with 10 bases spanning the gap. The length of the CDR3 is 12 residues. Germline V lookup: CDR1 SQVTM, CDR2 ANQGSEA. CDR3 region: CSARYPNQPQHF. The CDR3 DNA sequence: TGCAGCGCCCGCTACCCCAATCAGCCCCAGCATTTT.

The chain recombines TRBV9 with TRBJ2-5; 7 nucleotides agree with TRBD2. CDR3 size: 15 residues. Germline CDR1 is SGDLS and CDR2 is YYNGEE. Unmatched junction bases numbered 13, after V lost 4 bases and J lost 7 bases. CDR3 amino acids: CASSPAGLGGGTQYF. The CDR3 DNA reads TGTGCCAGCAGCCCCGCCGGGCTTGGGGGGGGGACCCAGTACTTC.

This clone has only one observation. The chain recombines TRBV28 with TRBJ1-2; 11 positions agree with TRBD1. Germline-derived CDR1 and CDR2 are MDHEN and SYDVKM. The CDR3 totals 15 residues. V shed 6 bases and J 7 bases; nucleotides not matched to a gene: 10. The CDR3 bases are TGTGCCAGCAGCTCGAATCCGGGACAGGGGGGTGGCTACACCTTC. Residues: CASSSNPGQGGGYTF.

This sequence joins TRBV6-1 and TRBJ1-4; unclear D gene. Trimming stripped 5 bases from V and 8 bases from J, with 15 bases between. The CDR3 is 14 amino acids. CDR1 and CDR2 (germline): MNHNS, SASEGT. The CDR3 region is CASSIVAPREKLFF. The CDR3 coding sequence is TGTGCCAGCAGTATTGTTGCACCCAGGGAAAAACTGTTTTTT.

The chain uses TRBV10-3 and TRBJ2-7; 9 nucleotides match TRBD2. CDR1 and CDR2 from the germline V gene are ENHRY and SYGVKD. This CDR3 spans 14 amino acids. With 6 bases clipped from V and 5 bases from J, the junction kept 8 bases outside the gene matches. The CDR3 reads CAISGSSGSHEQYF. In DNA form, the CDR3 reads TGTGCCATCAGCGGAAGTAGCGGGAGCCACGAGCAGTACTTC.

V usage is TRBV7-9 and J usage is TRBJ1-2; D uncertain. The CDR3 extends over 13 amino acids. V shed 0 bases and J shed 8 bases, with 10 bases lying between them. Germline lookup yields CDR1 SEHNR and CDR2 FQNEAQ (reference sequence). CDR3 coding DNA: TGTGCCAGCAGCTTAGCGAGTGACGGGGGCTACACCTTC. It is translated as CASSLASDGGYTF. Combining the CDR3 with reference TRBV7-9 and TRBJ1-2 gives the whole variable domain DTGVSQNPRHKITKRGQNVTFRCDPISEHNRLYWYRQTLGQGPEFLTYFQNEAQLEKSRLLSDRFSAERPKGSFSTLEIQRTEQGDSAMYLCASSLASDGGYTFGSGTRLTVV.

The DNA for the CDR3 is TGTGCCAGCAGCCCTATGGGAGCGGGGGCTGCAGATACGCAGTATTTT. This translates into CASSPMGAGAADTQYF. This chain joins TRBV5-6 and TRBJ2-3; 8 bases agree with TRBD2. J lost 4 bases, V lost 4 bases, and 11 bases had no gene match. The CDR3 is 16 amino acids. Germline V gene sequence: CDR1 SGHDT, CDR2 YYEEEE.

In its sample, this clone was seen a few times. The chain has TRBV5-1 and TRBJ1-6, with a weak D call TRBD1 (5 bases). Trimming cost V 1 base and J 5 bases, with 7 bases left between them. The length of the CDR3 is 14 residues. The germline CDR1 and CDR2 sequences are SGHRS and YFSETQ. CDR3: CASSLSGNNSPLHF. Written as DNA, the CDR3 is TGCGCCAGCAGCTTGTCAGGGAATAATTCACCCCTCCACTTT.

V usage is TRBV27 and J usage is TRBJ1-2; D perhaps matches TRBD1 (5 bases). The germline V gene has CDR1 MNHEY and CDR2 SMNVEV (reference sequence). Trimming shortened V by 3 bases and J by 3 bases, and 17 bases separated the two germline ends. This CDR3 spans 16 amino acids. The CDR3 DNA follows: TGTGCCAGCAGTTTCCTACCTTTATGGGGGGACTATGGCTACACCTTC. It specifies CASSFLPLWGDYGYTF.

J is TRBJ2-5 and V is TRBV7-9; 10 nucleotides agree with TRBD2. Trimming took 10 bases from V and 1 from J; bases not matched to a gene: 6. This CDR3 is 14 amino acids long. Germline assignment: CDR1 SEHNR and CDR2 FQNEAQ (reference sequence). CDR3 sequence: CATGEREGQETQYF. The CDR3 coding sequence is TGTGCCACAGGGGAGCGGGAGGGCCAAGAGACCCAGTACTTC.

A remark on this clone: The same CDR3 is also encoded by other DNA sequences in this sample. J is TRBJ2-1 and V is TRBV5-1; D might be TRBD1 (5 bases). The CDR3 covers 16 residues. Trimming stripped 3 bases from V and 3 bases from J, with 16 bases between. In germline, CDR1 is SGHRS, CDR2 YFSETQ. CDR3 sequence (DNA): TGCGCCAGCAGCTCCGAAGGGGCAGCTGACTACAATGAGCAGTTCTTC. Encoded protein: CASSSEGAADYNEQFF.

The chain employs TRBV7-9 and TRBJ1-2, with D possibly matching TRBD1 (5 bases). The CDR3 is 15 amino acids. In germline, CDR1 is SEHNR, CDR2 FQNEAQ (reference sequence). Trimming removed 4 bases from V and 5 bases from J, with 17 bases in between. CDR3: CASSSSGGAGYGYTF. In DNA, the CDR3 is TGTGCCAGCAGCTCCTCCGGCGGGGCTGGTTATGGCTACACCTTC.

This clone appeared a single time. This chain uses TRBV6-4 with TRBJ2-2, with no clear D. The CDR3 extends over 14 amino acids. With 8 bases removed from V and 2 bases from J, the gap between germline ends came to 12 bases. CDR1 and CDR2 from the germline V gene are MRHNA and SNTAGT. The CDR3 loop reads CASVQSFNTGELFF. The CDR3 nucleotides read TGTGCCAGCGTACAGAGTTTCAACACCGGGGAGCTGTTTTTT.

The sample holds one count of this clone. This chain uses TRBV7-2 with TRBJ1-2, with 7 bases lining up with TRBD1. The CDR3 runs 14 residues. V lost 4 bases, J lost 1 base, and 3 bases stayed unmatched. Germline V gene data show CDR1 as SGHTA and CDR2 as FQGNSA. This chain's CDR3 is CASSSGQHNYGYTF. DNA for the CDR3: TGTGCCAGCAGCTCGGGACAGCATAACTATGGCTACACCTTC.

In its sample, this clone was seen a few times. The chain carries TRBV6-5 and TRBJ2-7; D might be TRBD1 (5 bases). V was pared by 0 bases and J by 3 bases, with 9 bases between. Germline V gene data show CDR1 as MNHEY and CDR2 as SVGAGI. This CDR3 is 14 amino acids long. The CDR3 spells CASSYSAGIYEQYF. The CDR3 nucleotides read TGTGCCAGCAGTTACTCGGCAGGGATCTACGAGCAGTACTTC.

The chain links TRBV29-1 to TRBJ2-7, with D possibly TRBD2 on 6 matching bases. Germline loops: CDR1 SQVTM, CDR2 ANQGSEA. The CDR3 contains 15 residues. Trimming took 7 bases from V and 4 from J, leaving 23 bases between them. The CDR3 nucleotides read TGCAGCGCCGGGATAAACTGGGGTGGAGGGTACGAGCAGTACTTC. Residues: CSAGINWGGGYEQYF.

This clone has a handful of counts. The rearrangement links TRBV4-1 to TRBJ2-3; 11 bases align to TRBD2. Germline lookup yields CDR1 MGHRA and CDR2 YSYEKL. J was trimmed by 4 bases and V by 2 bases; bases with no gene match: 8. This CDR3 contains 17 residues. DNA of the CDR3: TGCGCCAGCAGCCAATCGGTGCTAGCGGGAGGCTCAGATACGCAGTATTTT. This codes for CASSQSVLAGGSDTQYF.

The chain recombines TRBV7-9 with TRBJ1-4; weak D call: TRBD1 (6 bases). V was shortened by 5 bases and J by 7 bases, with 14 bases between the two germline ends. Per the germline V gene, CDR1 is SEHNR and CDR2 is FQNEAQ (reference sequence). The CDR3 runs 14 residues. The chain's CDR3 is CASSQGQPSEKLFF. CDR3 DNA: TGTGCCAGCAGCCAAGGACAGCCTAGTGAAAAACTGTTTTTT.

CDR3 in amino acids: CASSRTSGGSGYFYEQYF. CDR3 nucleotide sequence: TGTGCCAGCAGCCGTACTAGCGGGGGGTCAGGATACTTTTACGAGCAGTACTTC. The chain joins TRBV28 to TRBJ2-7; 12 bases match TRBD2. Germline CDR1 and CDR2: MDHEN and SYDVKM. The CDR3 loop spans 18 amino acids. Trimming at V came to 6 bases and at J to 4 bases, leaving 16 bases not matched to a gene.

J is TRBJ1-5 and V is TRBV6-1, with 9 bases that match TRBD1. Germline CDR1 reads MNHNS; CDR2 reads SASEGT. The CDR3 is 15 amino acids. Trimming cost V 6 bases and J 0 bases; bases outside gene matches: 3. The CDR3 DNA reads TGTGCCAGCAGGAAGGACAGGGGTAGCAATCAGCCCCAGCATTTT. Its translation: CASRKDRGSNQPQHF.